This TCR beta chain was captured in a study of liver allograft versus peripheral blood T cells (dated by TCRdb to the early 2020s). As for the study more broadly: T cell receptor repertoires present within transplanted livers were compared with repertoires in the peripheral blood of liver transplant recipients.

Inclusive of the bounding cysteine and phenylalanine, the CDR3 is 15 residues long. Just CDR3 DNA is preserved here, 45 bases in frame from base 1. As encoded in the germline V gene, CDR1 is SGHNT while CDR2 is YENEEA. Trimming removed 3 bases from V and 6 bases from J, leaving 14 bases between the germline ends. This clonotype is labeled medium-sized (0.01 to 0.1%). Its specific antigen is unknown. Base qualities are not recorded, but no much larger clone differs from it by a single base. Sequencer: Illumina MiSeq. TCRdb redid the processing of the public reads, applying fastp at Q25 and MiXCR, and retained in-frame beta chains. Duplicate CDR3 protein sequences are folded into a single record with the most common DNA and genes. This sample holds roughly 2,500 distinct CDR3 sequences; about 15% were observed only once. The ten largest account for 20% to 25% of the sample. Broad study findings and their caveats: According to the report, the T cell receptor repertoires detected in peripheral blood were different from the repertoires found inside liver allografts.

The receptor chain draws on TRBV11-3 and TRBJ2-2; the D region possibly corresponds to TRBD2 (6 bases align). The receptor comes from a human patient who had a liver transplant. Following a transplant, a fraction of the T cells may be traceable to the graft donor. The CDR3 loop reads CASSLGGTRSGELFF. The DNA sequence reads TGTGCCAGCAGCTTGGGGGGAACAAGATCCGGGGAGCTGTTTTTT.